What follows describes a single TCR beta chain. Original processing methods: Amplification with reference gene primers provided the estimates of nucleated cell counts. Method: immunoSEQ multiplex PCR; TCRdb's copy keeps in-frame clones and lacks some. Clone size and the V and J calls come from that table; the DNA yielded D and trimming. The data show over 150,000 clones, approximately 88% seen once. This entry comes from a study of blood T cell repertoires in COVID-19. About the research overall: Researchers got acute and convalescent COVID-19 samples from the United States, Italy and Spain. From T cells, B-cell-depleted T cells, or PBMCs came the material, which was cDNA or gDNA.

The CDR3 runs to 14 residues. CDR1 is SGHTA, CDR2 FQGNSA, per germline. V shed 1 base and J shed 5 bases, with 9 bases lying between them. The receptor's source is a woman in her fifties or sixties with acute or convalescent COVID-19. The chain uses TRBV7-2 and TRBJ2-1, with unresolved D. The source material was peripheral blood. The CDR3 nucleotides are TGTGCCAGCAGCTTAGATGGGCCCAACAATGAGCAGTTCTTC. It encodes CASSLDGPNNEQFF.